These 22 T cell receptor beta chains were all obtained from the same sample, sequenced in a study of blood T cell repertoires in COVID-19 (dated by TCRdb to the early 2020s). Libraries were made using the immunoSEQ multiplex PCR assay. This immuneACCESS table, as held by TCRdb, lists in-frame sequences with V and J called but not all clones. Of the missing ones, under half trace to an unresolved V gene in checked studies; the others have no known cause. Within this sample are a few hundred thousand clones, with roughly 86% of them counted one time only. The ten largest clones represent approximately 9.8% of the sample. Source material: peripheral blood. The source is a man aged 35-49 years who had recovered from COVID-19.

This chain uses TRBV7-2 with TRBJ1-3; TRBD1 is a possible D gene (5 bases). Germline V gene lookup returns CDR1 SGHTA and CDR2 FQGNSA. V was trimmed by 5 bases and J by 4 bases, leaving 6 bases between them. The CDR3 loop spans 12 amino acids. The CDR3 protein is CASSPGGNTIYF. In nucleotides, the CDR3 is TGTGCCAGCAGCCCAGGGGGAAACACCATATATTTT. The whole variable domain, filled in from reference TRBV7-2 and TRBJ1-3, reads GAGVSQSPSNKVTEKGKDVELRCDPISGHTALYWYRQSLGQGLEFLIYFQGNSAPDKSGLPSDRFSAERTGGSVSTLTIQRTQQEDSAVYLCASSPGGNTIYFGEGSWLTVV.

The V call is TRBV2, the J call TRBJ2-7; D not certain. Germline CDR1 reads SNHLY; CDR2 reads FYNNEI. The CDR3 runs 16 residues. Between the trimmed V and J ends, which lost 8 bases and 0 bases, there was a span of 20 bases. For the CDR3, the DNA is TGTGCCAGCGCGGTTTCCGTGCAACTTGGCTCCTACGAGCAGTACTTC. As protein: CASAVSVQLGSYEQYF.

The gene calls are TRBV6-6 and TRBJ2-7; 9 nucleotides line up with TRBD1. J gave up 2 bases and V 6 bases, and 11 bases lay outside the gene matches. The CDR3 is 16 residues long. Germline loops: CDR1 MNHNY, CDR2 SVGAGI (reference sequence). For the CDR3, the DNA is TGTGCCAGCAGCGGCCTCCCGGGACAGGGACCCTACGAGCAGTACTTC. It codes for CASSGLPGQGPYEQYF.

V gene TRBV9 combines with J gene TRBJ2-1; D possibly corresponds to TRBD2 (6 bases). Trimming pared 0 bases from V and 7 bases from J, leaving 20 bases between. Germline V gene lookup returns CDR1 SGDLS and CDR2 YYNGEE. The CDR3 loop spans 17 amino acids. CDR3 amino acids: CASSVGGLTNLQNEQFF. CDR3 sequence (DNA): TGTGCCAGCAGCGTAGGGGGACTTACTAACCTACAAAATGAGCAGTTCTTC.

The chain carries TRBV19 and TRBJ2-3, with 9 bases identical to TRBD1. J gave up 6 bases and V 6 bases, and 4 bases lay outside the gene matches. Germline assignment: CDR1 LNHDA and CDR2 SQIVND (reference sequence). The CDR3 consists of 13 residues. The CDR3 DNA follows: TGTGCCAGTAGGGACAGGGGAGAGGATACGCAGTATTTT. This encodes CASRDRGEDTQYF.

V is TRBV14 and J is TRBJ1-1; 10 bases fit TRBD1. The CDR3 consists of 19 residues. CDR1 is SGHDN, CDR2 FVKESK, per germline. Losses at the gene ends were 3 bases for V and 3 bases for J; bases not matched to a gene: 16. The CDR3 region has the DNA TGTGCCAGCAGCCAGATTGGGGGGACAGGGGTACAATCCTACACTGAAGCTTTCTTT. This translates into CASSQIGGTGVQSYTEAFF.

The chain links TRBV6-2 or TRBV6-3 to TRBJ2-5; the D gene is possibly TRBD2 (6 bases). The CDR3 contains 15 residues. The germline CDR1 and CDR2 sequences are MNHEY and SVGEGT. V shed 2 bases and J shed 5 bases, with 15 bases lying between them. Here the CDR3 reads CASSYGRTLAETQYF. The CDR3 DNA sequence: TGTGCCAGCAGTTACGGCCGGACCCTAGCGGAGACCCAGTACTTC.

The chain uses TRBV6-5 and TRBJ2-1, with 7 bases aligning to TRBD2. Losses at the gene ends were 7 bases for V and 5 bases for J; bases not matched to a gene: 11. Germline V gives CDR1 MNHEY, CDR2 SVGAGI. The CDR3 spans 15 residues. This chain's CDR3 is CASNPWREGNNEQFF. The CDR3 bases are TGTGCCAGCAACCCTTGGAGGGAGGGGAACAATGAGCAGTTCTTC.

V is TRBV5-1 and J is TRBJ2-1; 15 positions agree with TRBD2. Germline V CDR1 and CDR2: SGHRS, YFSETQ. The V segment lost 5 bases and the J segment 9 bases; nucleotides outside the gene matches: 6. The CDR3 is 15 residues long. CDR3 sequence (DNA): TGCGCCAGCAGACGGACTAGCGGGGGGGTTATTGAGCAGTTCTTC. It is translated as CASRRTSGGVIEQFF.

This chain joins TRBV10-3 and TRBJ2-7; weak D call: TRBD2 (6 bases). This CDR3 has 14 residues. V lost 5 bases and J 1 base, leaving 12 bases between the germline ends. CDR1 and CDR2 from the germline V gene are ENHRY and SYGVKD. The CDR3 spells CAISTTSPSYEQYF. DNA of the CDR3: TGTGCCATCAGTACAACTAGCCCATCCTACGAGCAGTACTTC.

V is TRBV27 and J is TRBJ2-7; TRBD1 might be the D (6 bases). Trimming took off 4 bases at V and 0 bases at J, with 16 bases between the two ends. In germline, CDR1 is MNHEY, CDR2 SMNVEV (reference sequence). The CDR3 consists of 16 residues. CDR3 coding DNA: TGTGCCAGCAGTTCACCGGGGACGACAGGCTCCTACGAGCAGTACTTC. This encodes CASSSPGTTGSYEQYF.

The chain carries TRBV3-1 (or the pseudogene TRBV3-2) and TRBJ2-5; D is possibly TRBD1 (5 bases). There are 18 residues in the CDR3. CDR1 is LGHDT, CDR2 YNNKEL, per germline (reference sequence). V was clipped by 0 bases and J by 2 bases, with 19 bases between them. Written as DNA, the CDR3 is TGTGCCAGCAGCCAAGAAAACTTCGACAGAAAGGGGCAAGAGACCCAGTACTTC. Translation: CASSQENFDRKGQETQYF.

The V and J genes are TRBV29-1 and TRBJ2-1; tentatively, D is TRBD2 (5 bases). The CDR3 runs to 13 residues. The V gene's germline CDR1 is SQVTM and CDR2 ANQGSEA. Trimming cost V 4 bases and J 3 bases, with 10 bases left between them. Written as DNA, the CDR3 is TGCAGCGTTGCCAGCGGCCACTACAATGAGCAGTTCTTC. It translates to CSVASGHYNEQFF.

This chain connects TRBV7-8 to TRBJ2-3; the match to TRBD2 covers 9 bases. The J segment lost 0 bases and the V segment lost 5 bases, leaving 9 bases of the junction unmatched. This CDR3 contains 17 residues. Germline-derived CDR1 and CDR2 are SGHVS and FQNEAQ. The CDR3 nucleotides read TGTGCCAGCAGCGTAAGCGGGGGGCATTCTAGCACAGATACGCAGTATTTT. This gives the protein CASSVSGGHSSTDTQYF.

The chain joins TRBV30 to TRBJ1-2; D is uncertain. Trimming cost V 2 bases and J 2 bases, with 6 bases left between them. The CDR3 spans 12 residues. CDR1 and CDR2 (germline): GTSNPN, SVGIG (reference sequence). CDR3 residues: CAWSRQNYGYTF. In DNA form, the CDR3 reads TGTGCCTGGAGTCGCCAGAACTATGGCTACACCTTC.

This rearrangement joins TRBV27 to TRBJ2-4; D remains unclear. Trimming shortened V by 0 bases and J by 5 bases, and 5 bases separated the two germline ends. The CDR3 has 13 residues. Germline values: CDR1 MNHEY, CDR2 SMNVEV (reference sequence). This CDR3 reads CASSLSQENIQYF. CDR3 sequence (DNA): TGTGCCAGCAGTTTATCTCAGGAAAACATTCAGTACTTC.

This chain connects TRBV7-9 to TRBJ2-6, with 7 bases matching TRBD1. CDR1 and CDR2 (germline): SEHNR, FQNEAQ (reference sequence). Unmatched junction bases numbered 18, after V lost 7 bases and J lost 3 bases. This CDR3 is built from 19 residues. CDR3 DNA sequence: TGTGCCAGCAAATCCCTCGTCCCCCTCAGGGACAGTGGGGCCAACGTCCTGACTTTC. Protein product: CASKSLVPLRDSGANVLTF.

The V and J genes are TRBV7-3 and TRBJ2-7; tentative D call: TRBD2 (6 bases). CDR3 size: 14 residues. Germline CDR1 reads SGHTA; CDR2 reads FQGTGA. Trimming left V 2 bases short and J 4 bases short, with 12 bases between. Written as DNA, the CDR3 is TGTGCCAGCAGCTTAGGGGACTGGCCGTACGAGCAGTACTTC. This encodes CASSLGDWPYEQYF.

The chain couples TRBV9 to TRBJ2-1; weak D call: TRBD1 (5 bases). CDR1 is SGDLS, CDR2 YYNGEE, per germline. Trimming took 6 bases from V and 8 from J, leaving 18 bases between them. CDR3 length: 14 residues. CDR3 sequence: CASTPGQGIDEQFF. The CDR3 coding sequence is TGTGCCAGCACCCCTGGCCAGGGCATCGATGAGCAGTTCTTC. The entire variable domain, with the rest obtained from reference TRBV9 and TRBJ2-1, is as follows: DSGVTQTPKHLITATGQRVTLRCSPRSGDLSVYWYQQSLDQGLQFLIQYYNGEERAKGNILERFSAQQFPDLHSELNLSSLELGDSALYFCASTPGQGIDEQFFGPGTRLTVL.

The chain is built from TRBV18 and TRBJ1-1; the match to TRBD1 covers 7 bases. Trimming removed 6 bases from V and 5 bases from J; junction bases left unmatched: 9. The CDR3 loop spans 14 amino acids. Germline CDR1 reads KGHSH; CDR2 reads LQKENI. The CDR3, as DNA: TGTGCCAGCTCGGCGACAGGGCCGGGGACTGAAGCTTTCTTT. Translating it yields CASSATGPGTEAFF.

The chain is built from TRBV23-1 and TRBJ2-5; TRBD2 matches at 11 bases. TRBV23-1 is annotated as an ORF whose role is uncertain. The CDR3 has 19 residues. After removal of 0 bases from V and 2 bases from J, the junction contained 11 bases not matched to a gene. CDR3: CASSQSGRLAGNKQETQYF. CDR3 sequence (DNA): TGCGCCAGCAGTCAATCGGGGAGACTAGCGGGGAATAAACAAGAGACCCAGTACTTC.

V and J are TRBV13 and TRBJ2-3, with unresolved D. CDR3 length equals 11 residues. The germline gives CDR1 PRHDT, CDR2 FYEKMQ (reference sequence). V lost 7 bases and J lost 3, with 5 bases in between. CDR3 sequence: CASTQTDTQYF. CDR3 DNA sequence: TGTGCCAGCACCCAGACAGATACGCAGTATTTT.